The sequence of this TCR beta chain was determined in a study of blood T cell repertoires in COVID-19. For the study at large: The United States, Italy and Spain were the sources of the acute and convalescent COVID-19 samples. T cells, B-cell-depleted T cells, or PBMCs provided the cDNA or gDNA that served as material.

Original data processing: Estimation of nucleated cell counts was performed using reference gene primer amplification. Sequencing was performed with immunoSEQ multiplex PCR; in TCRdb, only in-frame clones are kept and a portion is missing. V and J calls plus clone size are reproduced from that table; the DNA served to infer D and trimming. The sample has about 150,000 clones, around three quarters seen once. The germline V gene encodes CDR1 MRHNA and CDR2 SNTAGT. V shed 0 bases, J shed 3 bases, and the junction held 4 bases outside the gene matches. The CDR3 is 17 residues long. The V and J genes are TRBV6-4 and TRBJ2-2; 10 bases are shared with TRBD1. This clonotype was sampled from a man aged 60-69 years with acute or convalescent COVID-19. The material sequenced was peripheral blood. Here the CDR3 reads CASSDSTDRGDTGELFF. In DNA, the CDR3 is TGTGCCAGCAGTGACTCGACGGACAGGGGGGACACCGGGGAGCTGTTTTTT.